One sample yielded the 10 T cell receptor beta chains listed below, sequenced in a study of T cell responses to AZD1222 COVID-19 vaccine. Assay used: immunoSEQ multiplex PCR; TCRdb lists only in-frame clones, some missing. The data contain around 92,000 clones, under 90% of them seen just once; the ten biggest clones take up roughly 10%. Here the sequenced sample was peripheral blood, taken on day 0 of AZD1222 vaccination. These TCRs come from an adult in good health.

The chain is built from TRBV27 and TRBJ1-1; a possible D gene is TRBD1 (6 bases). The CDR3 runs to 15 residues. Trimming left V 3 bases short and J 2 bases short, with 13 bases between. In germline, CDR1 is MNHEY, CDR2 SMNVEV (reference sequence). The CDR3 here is CASSFLDRRNTEAFF. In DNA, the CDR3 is TGTGCCAGCAGTTTCCTCGACAGGCGTAACACTGAAGCTTTCTTT.

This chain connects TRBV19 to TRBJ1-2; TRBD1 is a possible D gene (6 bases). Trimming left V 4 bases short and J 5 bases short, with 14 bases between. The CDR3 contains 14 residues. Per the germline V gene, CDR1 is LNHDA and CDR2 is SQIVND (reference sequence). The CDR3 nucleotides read TGTGCCAGTAGTACGCCCGGGACACCGTATGGCTACACCTTC. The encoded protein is CASSTPGTPYGYTF.

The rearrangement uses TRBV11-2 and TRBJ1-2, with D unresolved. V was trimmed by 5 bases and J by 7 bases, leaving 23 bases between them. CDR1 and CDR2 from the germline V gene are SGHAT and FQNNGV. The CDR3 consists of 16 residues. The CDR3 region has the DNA TGTGCCAGCAGCCACCGGGAAGCAGGCGAATTGTCTGGCTACACCTTC. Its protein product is CASSHREAGELSGYTF.

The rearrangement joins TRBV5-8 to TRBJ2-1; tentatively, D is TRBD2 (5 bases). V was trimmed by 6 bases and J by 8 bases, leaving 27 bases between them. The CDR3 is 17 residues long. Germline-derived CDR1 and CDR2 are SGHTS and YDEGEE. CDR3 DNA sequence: TGTGCCAGCACCCTGCCCCGTGGGAGCGAGGCTTGGGATGAGCAGTTCTTC. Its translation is CASTLPRGSEAWDEQFF. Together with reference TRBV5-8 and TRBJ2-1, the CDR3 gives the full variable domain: EAGVTQSPTHLIKTRGQQATLRCSPISGHTSVYWYQQALGLGLQFLLWYDEGEERNRGNFPPRFSGRQFPNYSSELNVNALELEDSALYLCASTLPRGSEAWDEQFFGPGTRLTVL.

This CDR3 is CASSGTGVYEQYF. The CDR3 coding sequence is TGTGCCAGCAGCGGGACAGGAGTCTACGAGCAGTACTTC. This chain connects TRBV7-2 to TRBJ2-7; 8 nucleotides line up with TRBD1. Per the germline V gene, CDR1 is SGHTA and CDR2 is FQGNSA. This CDR3 comprises 13 residues. The trim removed 5 bases at V and 3 bases at J, leaving 3 bases unmatched.

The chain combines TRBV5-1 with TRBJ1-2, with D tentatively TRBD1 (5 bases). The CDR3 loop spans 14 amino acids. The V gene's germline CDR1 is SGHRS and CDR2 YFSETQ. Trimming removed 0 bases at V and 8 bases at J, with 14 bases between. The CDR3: CASSLAQGTWGYTF. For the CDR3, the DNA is TGCGCCAGCAGCTTGGCCCAGGGTACGTGGGGCTACACCTTC.

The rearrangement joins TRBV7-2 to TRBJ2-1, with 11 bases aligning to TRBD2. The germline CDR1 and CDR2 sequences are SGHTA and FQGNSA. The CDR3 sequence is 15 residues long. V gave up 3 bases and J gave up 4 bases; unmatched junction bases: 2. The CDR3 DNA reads TGTGCCAGCAGCTTGGGGACTAGCGGATACAATGAGCAGTTCTTC. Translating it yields CASSLGTSGYNEQFF. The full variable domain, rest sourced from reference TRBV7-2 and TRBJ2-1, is GAGVSQSPSNKVTEKGKDVELRCDPISGHTALYWYRQSLGQGLEFLIYFQGNSAPDKSGLPSDRFSAERTGGSVSTLTIQRTQQEDSAVYLCASSLGTSGYNEQFFGPGTRLTVL.

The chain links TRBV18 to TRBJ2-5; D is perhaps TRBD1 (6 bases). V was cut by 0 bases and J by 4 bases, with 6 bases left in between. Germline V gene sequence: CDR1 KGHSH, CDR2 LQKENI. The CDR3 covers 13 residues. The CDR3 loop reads CASSPPGGETQYF. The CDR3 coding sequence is TGTGCCAGCTCACCACCAGGGGGAGAGACCCAGTACTTC.

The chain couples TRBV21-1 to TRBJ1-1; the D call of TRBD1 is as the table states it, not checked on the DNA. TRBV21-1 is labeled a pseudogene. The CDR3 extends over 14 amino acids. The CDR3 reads CASSKEGEGTEAFF. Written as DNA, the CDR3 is TGTGCCAGCAGCAAAGAGGGGGAAGGCACTGAAGCTTTCTTT.

The CDR3 sequence: CASSESTKPVYGYTF. CDR3 DNA sequence: TGCGCCAGCAGTGAGTCGACAAAACCGGTATATGGCTACACCTTC. This chain uses TRBV10-1 with TRBJ1-2; D gene ambiguous. The germline V and J ends were trimmed by 0 bases and 5 bases, with 13 bases remaining between them. Per the germline V gene, CDR1 is WNHNN and CDR2 is SYGVQD (reference sequence). There are 15 residues in the CDR3.